This TCR beta chain was observed in a study of blood T cell repertoires in COVID-19 (dated by TCRdb to about 2020). Some background on the complete study: Collaborator samples came from the United States, Italy and Spain and covered acute and convalescent phases of COVID-19. The prospective study material was composed of cDNA or gDNA derived from T cells, B-cell-depleted T cells, or PBMCs. The dataset comprised deeply sampled blood TCRbeta repertoires from subjects exposed to, actively infected with, or recovered from COVID-19. The repertoires were made available in a free public database intended to serve as a resource for research on the immune response to SARS-CoV-2. The samples were drawn from two sources: the first 160 participants of the ongoing ImmuneRACE study, and about 1,300 subjects contributed by 6 global collaborators. Sample metadata almost always included a de-identified subject ID, COVID-19 status, age in years and sex. HLA class I and class II types, where available, came from metadata supplied by the sample provider rather than from assay-based typing.

The immunoSEQ Assay, a bias-controlled multiplex PCR, was used to amplify TCRbeta CDR3 regions from genomic DNA. From the authors' description of their analysis: The number of nucleated cells in each sample was estimated by amplification of reference gene primers within the assay. To quantify the absolute abundance of each unique TCRbeta CDR3 rearrangement, sequence reads were collapsed and filtered. For each sample, productive Simpson clonality was calculated as the square root of Simpson's diversity index over productive rearrangements. The clones in this table, taken by TCRdb from immuneACCESS, are in-frame only. Not every clone is retained; where verified, under half of the shortfall comes from an unresolved V gene, and the cause of the rest is unknown. The DNA was the basis for D and trimming; V, J and clone size are from that table. Present in this sample are roughly 150,000 clones, 70% to 90% of which were seen just once. The leading ten clones occupy roughly 2.4% of the sample.

In Seattle, one collaborating source enrolled patients while the infection was active and tracked those patients longitudinally over the course of disease. The collaborating institutions used their own protocols to collect whole blood in K2EDTA tubes. For TCRbeta analysis, collaborators shipped samples in one of three forms: frozen whole blood, isolated PBMCs, or DNA extracted from either of those sample types. On this clone itself: Its antigen remains unidentified. Base qualities are not recorded, but no much larger clone differs from it by a single base.

What the research found in general, with its limitations: The amount of clinical and demographic metadata varied by source and participant and was provided uncurated.

Including cysteine and phenylalanine, the CDR3 has 14 amino acids. This entry keeps only the CDR3 DNA: 42 bases, framed from base 1. The germline V gene encodes CDR1 MNHEY and CDR2 SMNVEV (reference sequence). V and J are trimmed by 5 bases and 2 bases, and the gene matches miss 2 bases of the junction. The material sequenced was peripheral blood. The rearranged segments are TRBV27 and TRBJ1-2; TRBD1 fits 10 bases in the junction. This sequence originates from a woman of 80 years or more with COVID-19, enrolled during active disease. In nucleotides, the sequence is TGTGCCAGCAGTCGGACAGGGGGAAACTATGGCTACACCTTC. This codes for CASSRTGGNYGYTF.